The 26 T cell receptor beta chains listed next were all sequenced from one sample in a study of cytomegalovirus exposure and HLA in healthy donors. PCR employed 60 Vbeta and 13 Jbeta primers. TCRdb keeps only in-frame clones here, not all; method: immunoSEQ multiplex PCR. Among around 90,000 clones listed, roughly four fifths were seen once. Sample: PBMCs. These TCRs come from a man aged 50 to 60 in good health and CMV-seronegative.

The CDR3 is CASSLSIRRRGNTGELFF. Here the CDR3 DNA reads TGTGCCAGCAGTTTATCGATTCGGAGGCGAGGTAACACCGGGGAGCTGTTTTTT. This sequence joins TRBV27 and TRBJ2-2; a possible D gene is TRBD2 (5 bases). Germline V gene data show CDR1 as MNHEY and CDR2 as SMNVEV (reference sequence). The CDR3 totals 18 residues. The ends were cut back, 0 bases at V and 2 bases at J, with 16 bases in the middle.

The V and J genes are TRBV28 and TRBJ2-7; 9 nucleotides agree with TRBD1. V shed 6 bases, J shed 3 bases, and the junction held 3 bases outside the gene matches. The CDR3 has 13 residues. CDR1 MDHEN and CDR2 SYDVKM come from the germline V gene. The CDR3 spells CASRSGQGYEQYF. CDR3 nucleotides: TGTGCCAGCAGATCGGGACAGGGCTACGAGCAGTACTTC.

V is TRBV27 and J is TRBJ2-7; 9 bases match TRBD1. The junction had 1 base not matched to a gene; V was cut back by 6 bases and J by 4 bases. Germline CDR1 reads MNHEY; CDR2 reads SMNVEV (reference sequence). This CDR3 contains 12 residues. The DNA for the CDR3 is TGTGCCAGCAGGACAGGGGGTTACGAGCAGTACTTC. Residues: CASRTGGYEQYF.

Here the CDR3 DNA reads TGTGCCAGCAGCCAAGAAGAAGCGGGAGGGCGGAATGAGCAGTTCTTC. Its translation: CASSQEEAGGRNEQFF. The chain links TRBV4-2 to TRBJ2-1; 10 nucleotides line up with TRBD2. The CDR3 length is 16 residues. Germline V gene sequence: CDR1 LGHNA, CDR2 YNFKEQ. V dropped 0 bases and J dropped 7; count of bases not matched to a gene: 6.

This clone was seen a single time. V is TRBV30 and J is TRBJ1-3, with D possibly being TRBD1 (5 bases). Germline lookup yields CDR1 GTSNPN and CDR2 SVGIG (reference sequence). This CDR3 comprises 14 residues. Trimming stripped 4 bases from V and 0 bases from J, with 10 bases between. The CDR3 is CAWTGKTSGNTIYF. In DNA, the CDR3 is TGTGCCTGGACAGGGAAAACCTCTGGAAACACCATATATTTT.

The chain combines TRBV11-2 with TRBJ2-2; TRBD2 agrees at 7 bases. This CDR3 region has 16 residues. J lost 5 bases, V lost 0 bases, and 6 bases had no gene match. Germline values: CDR1 SGHAT, CDR2 FQNNGV. The CDR3 sequence is CASSLEGGSATGELFF. DNA of the CDR3: TGTGCCAGCAGCTTAGAGGGGGGGTCCGCAACCGGGGAGCTGTTTTTT.

In this sample, this clone turned up once. This rearrangement joins TRBV28 to TRBJ2-7; possible D gene TRBD2, 6 bases. The CDR3 has 15 residues. Trimming cost V 5 bases and J 0 bases, with 14 bases left between them. The germline V gene has CDR1 MDHEN and CDR2 SYDVKM. CDR3 sequence (DNA): TGTGCCAGCAGTCCGGGACTCCTATCCTCCTACGAGCAGTACTTC. It translates to CASSPGLLSSYEQYF.

This chain links TRBV19 with TRBJ2-7; TRBD1 agrees at 7 bases. Germline CDR1 and CDR2: LNHDA and SQIVND (reference sequence). The CDR3 spans 13 residues. The V segment lost 7 bases and the J segment 3 bases; nucleotides outside the gene matches: 6. The CDR3: CASTTGVGYEQYF. DNA for the CDR3: TGTGCCAGTACCACAGGGGTCGGCTACGAGCAGTACTTC. The variable domain in full, with the rest retrieved from reference TRBV19 and TRBJ2-7, is DGGITQSPKYLFRKEGQNVTLSCEQNLNHDAMYWYRQDPGQGLRLIYYSQIVNDFQKGDIAEGYSVSREKKESFPLTVTSAQKNPTAFYLCASTTGVGYEQYFGPGTRLTVT.

This chain connects TRBV10-2 to TRBJ1-3, with a possible D match to TRBD1 (5 bases). CDR3 length: 13 amino acids. The germline gives CDR1 WSHSY, CDR2 SAAADI. Trimming took 7 bases from V and 1 from J, leaving 8 bases between them. The CDR3 sequence: CASIDRSGNTIYF. The CDR3 nucleotides read TGCGCCAGCATTGACAGATCTGGAAACACCATATATTTT.

The chain joins TRBV28 to TRBJ1-1, with D perhaps matching TRBD1 (6 bases). Germline values: CDR1 MDHEN, CDR2 SYDVKM. This CDR3 comprises 15 residues. The ends were cut back, 4 bases at V and 0 bases at J, with 12 bases in the middle. For the CDR3, the DNA is TGTGCCAGCAGTTCCAGGGGTACCATGAACACTGAAGCTTTCTTT. Its translation: CASSSRGTMNTEAFF.

The V and J genes are TRBV28 and TRBJ2-2, with TRBD2 identical over 8 bases. The ends lost 4 bases at V and 1 base at J; junction bases unmatched: 5. The V gene's germline CDR1 is MDHEN and CDR2 SYDVKM. This CDR3 contains 16 residues. CDR3 DNA: TGTGCCAGCAGTTCCCCGGGGGGGAGGAACACCGGGGAGCTGTTTTTT. It translates to CASSSPGGRNTGELFF.

The chain recombines TRBV4-1 with TRBJ1-1; D is unresolved. V was trimmed by 2 bases and J by 6 bases, leaving 10 bases between them. This CDR3 has 13 residues. CDR1 MGHRA and CDR2 YSYEKL come from the germline V gene. The CDR3 spells CASSQPSGSEAFF. In nucleotides, the CDR3 is TGCGCCAGCAGCCAACCATCGGGATCTGAAGCTTTCTTT.

The table lists this clone with a few counts. This rearrangement joins TRBV7-2 to TRBJ2-7; 11 bases map to TRBD2. The CDR3 length is 16 residues. The trim removed 0 bases at V and 3 bases at J, leaving 4 bases unmatched. Germline V lookup: CDR1 SGHTA, CDR2 FQGNSA. This CDR3 is CASSLALTSGSYEQYF. CDR3 DNA: TGTGCCAGCAGCTTAGCGCTAACTAGCGGGAGCTACGAGCAGTACTTC.

With respect to this clone: Sequence at one end of the junction differs from germline and may be a read error. This chain uses TRBV5-4 with TRBJ1-1, with TRBD1 as a possible D gene (6 bases). This CDR3 spans 15 amino acids. Germline V gives CDR1 SGHNT, CDR2 YYREEE (reference sequence). The CDR3 DNA reads as TGTGCCAGCAGTTTGGAGATGAACAGGGCCACTGAAGCTTTCTTT. This codes for CASSLEMNRATEAFF. The full variable domain, its missing parts supplied by reference TRBV5-4 and TRBJ1-1, is ETGVTQSPTHLIKTRGQQVTLRCSSQSGHNTVSWYQQALGQGPQFIFQYYREEENGRGNFPPRFSGLQFPNYSSELNVNALELDDSALYLCASSLEMNRATEAFFGQGTRLTVV.

The rearrangement uses TRBV5-4 and TRBJ1-3; 8 bases map to TRBD1. This CDR3 is built from 15 residues. V dropped 4 bases and J dropped 1; count of bases not matched to a gene: 4. Per the germline V gene, CDR1 is SGHNT and CDR2 is YYREEE (reference sequence). The CDR3 is CASSTRQGSGNTIYF. The DNA of the CDR3 is TGTGCCAGCAGCACTCGACAGGGGTCTGGAAACACCATATATTTT.

The chain carries TRBV7-2 and TRBJ2-5; 8 bases agree with TRBD1. J lost 4 bases, V lost 4 bases, and 2 bases had no gene match. This CDR3 has 13 amino acids. Germline loops: CDR1 SGHTA, CDR2 FQGNSA. The chain's CDR3 is CASSYQGAETQYF. In nucleotides, the CDR3 is TGTGCCAGCAGCTATCAGGGGGCAGAGACCCAGTACTTC.

This clone was seen only a few times. The CDR3 protein is CASSLEIGGGTEAFF. CDR3 nucleotides: TGCGCCAGCAGCTTGGAGATTGGGGGAGGCACTGAAGCTTTCTTT. The chain links TRBV5-1 to TRBJ1-1, with D tentatively TRBD1 (5 bases). The V end was cut by 0 bases, the J end by 4 bases, with 13 bases between. Germline CDR1 is SGHRS and CDR2 is YFSETQ. This CDR3 contains 15 residues.

The chain uses TRBV14 and TRBJ2-1, with a weak D call TRBD2 (6 bases). The V end was cut by 4 bases, the J end by 6 bases, with 19 bases between. Germline CDR1 reads SGHDN; CDR2 reads FVKESK. The CDR3 extends over 16 amino acids. CDR3 DNA: TGTGCCAGCAGCCCCCCAGCTGGAGGGAAGGGCAATGAGCAGTTCTTC. Protein: CASSPPAGGKGNEQFF.

This sequence joins TRBV7-9 and TRBJ2-7; 8 nucleotides line up with TRBD1. From germline, CDR1 is SEHNR and CDR2 FQNEAQ (reference sequence). The CDR3 length is 14 residues. The junction had 8 bases not matched to a gene; V was cut back by 5 bases and J by 5 bases. CDR3 DNA: TGTGCCAGCAGCACCGGACAGGGCCCGAACGAGCAGTACTTC. It codes for CASSTGQGPNEQYF. The full variable domain, its missing parts supplied by reference TRBV7-9 and TRBJ2-7, is DTGVSQNPRHKITKRGQNVTFRCDPISEHNRLYWYRQTLGQGPEFLTYFQNEAQLEKSRLLSDRFSAERPKGSFSTLEIQRTEQGDSAMYLCASSTGQGPNEQYFGPGTRLTVT.

J is TRBJ1-3 and V is TRBV5-4; D unresolved. V dropped 5 bases and J dropped 2 bases, with 8 bases sitting between them. This CDR3 is 13 amino acids long. The V gene's germline CDR1 is SGHNT and CDR2 YYREEE (reference sequence). CDR3 region: CASRIDTGNTIYF. The CDR3 region has the DNA TGTGCCAGCAGAATCGACACTGGAAACACCATATATTTT.

The chain joins TRBV6-1 to TRBJ2-5, with D possibly matching TRBD2 (6 bases). With 2 bases removed from V and 4 bases from J, the gap between germline ends came to 17 bases. Per the germline V gene, CDR1 is MNHNS and CDR2 is SASEGT. The CDR3 covers 16 residues. The CDR3 nucleotides are TGTGCCAGCAGTGAAAACCCGGAGGGTCCATTAGAGACCCAGTACTTC. This gives the protein CASSENPEGPLETQYF.

This clone was seen only once. This chain links TRBV9 with TRBJ2-3; maybe TRBD2 (6 bases). CDR1 and CDR2 from the germline V gene are SGDLS and YYNGEE. The V gene lost 5 bases and the J gene lost 1 base, with 11 bases spanning the gap. The CDR3 runs to 14 residues. As DNA, the CDR3 is TGTGCCAGCAGGGAGGGTTCTGGCACAGATACGCAGTATTTT. It translates to CASREGSGTDTQYF.

The rearrangement uses TRBV7-3 and TRBJ2-3; the D gene is possibly TRBD1 (7 bases). From germline, CDR1 is SGHTA and CDR2 FQGTGA. V shed 3 bases and J shed 6 bases, with 19 bases lying between them. This CDR3 is 16 amino acids long. DNA of the CDR3: TGTGCCAGCAGCTTGGGGGCAGGGGGGACCCTGGATACGCAGTATTTT. Protein product: CASSLGAGGTLDTQYF.

V is TRBV5-1 and J is TRBJ2-3, with 8 bases matching TRBD2. Germline V lookup: CDR1 SGHRS, CDR2 YFSETQ. Trimming took 0 bases from V and 1 from J; bases not matched to a gene: 1. The CDR3 covers 15 residues. The CDR3 here is CASSLAGGGTDTQYF. CDR3 nucleotides: TGCGCCAGCAGCTTGGCGGGGGGGGGCACAGATACGCAGTATTTT.

This chain joins TRBV30 and TRBJ2-1, with D perhaps TRBD2 (5 bases). The CDR3 totals 13 residues. The germline V gene has CDR1 GTSNPN and CDR2 SVGIG (reference sequence). Trimming pared 3 bases from V and 2 bases from J, leaving 8 bases between. The CDR3 nucleotides read TGTGCCTGGAGAGAGGGCCCCTACAATGAGCAGTTCTTC. The encoded protein is CAWREGPYNEQFF.

This clone was detected a few times. The chain joins TRBV6-5 to TRBJ1-2, with 8 bases matching TRBD1. J lost 8 bases, V lost 0 bases, and 5 bases had no gene match. This CDR3 comprises 14 residues. In germline, CDR1 is MNHEY, CDR2 SVGAGI. The CDR3 nucleotides read TGTGCCAGCAGTTACTCGGGGGGACAGGTGGGCTACACCTTC. Its translation is CASSYSGGQVGYTF.